The sequence of this TCR beta chain was determined in a study of blood T cell repertoires in COVID-19. Unmatched junction bases numbered 10, after V lost 1 base and J lost 8 bases. The CDR3 runs 16 residues. CDR1 SEHNR and CDR2 FQNEAQ come from the germline V gene (reference sequence). The repertoire was sequenced with immunoSEQ multiplex PCR; TCRdb's copy has only in-frame clones and lacks some. The sample includes approximately 200,000 clones, about 87% of them seen just once. Sequencing was performed on peripheral blood. The TCR comes from a man aged 25 to 45 with COVID-19, enrolled during active disease. This sequence joins TRBV7-9 and TRBJ1-4; 7 positions match TRBD1. The CDR3 DNA follows: TGTGCCAGCAGCTTAGTTACAGGGGCGCGTAACGAAAAACTGTTTTTT. Encoded protein: CASSLVTGARNEKLFF. Full variable domain (missing parts from reference TRBV7-9 and TRBJ1-4): DTGVSQNPRHKITKRGQNVTFRCDPISEHNRLYWYRQTLGQGPEFLTYFQNEAQLEKSRLLSDRFSAERPKGSFSTLEIQRTEQGDSAMYLCASSLVTGARNEKLFFGSGTQLSVL.